The 17 T cell receptor beta chains listed next were all sequenced from one sample in a study of blood T cell repertoires in COVID-19. Generated by immunoSEQ multiplex PCR, the TCRdb table keeps only in-frame clones and is missing some. The table shows some 400,000 clones, with over 75% occurring only once. Sequencing used PBMCs or T cells enriched from blood (not recorded which). These receptor sequences come from a man aged 25 to 40 who had recovered from COVID-19.

The rearrangement uses TRBV19 and TRBJ1-5, with 9 nucleotides matching TRBD1. Trimming cost V 4 bases and J 6 bases; bases outside gene matches: 10. There are 16 residues in the CDR3. Germline CDR1 LNHDA, CDR2 SQIVND (reference sequence). The CDR3 is CASSNHRDRVIQPQHF. CDR3 in DNA: TGTGCCAGTAGTAACCACCGGGACAGGGTGATTCAGCCCCAGCATTTT.

The chain combines TRBV19 with TRBJ2-7; 10 nucleotides match TRBD2. Germline CDR1 reads LNHDA; CDR2 reads SQIVND (reference sequence). The V gene end was trimmed by 2 bases and the J gene end by 2 bases; junction bases not matched to a gene: 3. This CDR3 region has 15 residues. The CDR3 sequence: CASSIQLAGTYEQYF. CDR3 in DNA: TGTGCCAGTAGTATACAACTAGCGGGAACCTACGAGCAGTACTTC.

The rearrangement links TRBV7-2 to TRBJ2-5; 7 positions match TRBD2. The J segment lost 1 base and the V segment lost 5 bases, leaving 7 bases of the junction unmatched. CDR3 length: 15 residues. In germline, CDR1 is SGHTA, CDR2 FQGNSA. The CDR3 coding sequence is TGTGCCAGCAGCCGTTCTCTAGCGGTCCAAGAGACCCAGTACTTC. Its protein is CASSRSLAVQETQYF.

The chain carries TRBV12-3 or TRBV12-4 and TRBJ2-2; 8 nucleotides line up with TRBD2. The CDR3 runs to 13 residues. With V trimmed by 10 bases and J by 6 bases, 7 bases remained unmatched. CDR3 nucleotide sequence: TGTGCCACTATAAGCGGGAGCGCCGGGGAGCTGTTTTTT. The encoded protein is CATISGSAGELFF.

CDR3 DNA sequence: TGTGCCAGCCTAGCGGGCGGGGAGACCCAGTACTTC. Its translation is CASLAGGETQYF. The V call is TRBV11-2, the J call TRBJ2-5; 8 bases align to TRBD2. The CDR3 loop spans 12 amino acids. The germline gives CDR1 SGHAT, CDR2 FQNNGV. The V gene end was trimmed by 8 bases and the J gene end by 5 bases; junction bases not matched to a gene: 4.

V is TRBV5-8 and J is TRBJ2-3; D possibly corresponds to TRBD1 (5 bases). This CDR3 is built from 14 residues. The germline CDR1 and CDR2 sequences are SGHTS and YDEGEE. V shed 3 bases and J shed 1 base, with 9 bases lying between them. The CDR3 region is CASSWTRGTDTQYF. Here the CDR3 DNA reads TGTGCCAGCAGCTGGACCAGGGGCACAGATACGCAGTATTTT.

The genes are TRBV5-1 and TRBJ2-3; D is perhaps TRBD2 (5 bases). Per germline, CDR1 SGHRS and CDR2 YFSETQ. CDR3 length equals 13 residues. Trimming stripped 4 bases from V and 1 base from J, with 7 bases between. CDR3 coding DNA: TGCGCCAGCAGCCCCGGGGGCACAGATACGCAGTATTTT. Amino acids: CASSPGGTDTQYF.

This sequence joins TRBV7-9 and TRBJ1-2; tentative D call: TRBD1 (5 bases). CDR1 SEHNR and CDR2 FQNEAQ come from the germline V gene (reference sequence). The CDR3 extends over 15 amino acids. V gave up 5 bases and J gave up 2 bases, with 15 bases separating them. The CDR3: CASSEAGTGNYGYTF. The CDR3 bases are TGTGCCAGCAGCGAGGCGGGGACGGGAAACTATGGCTACACCTTC.

The chain links TRBV9 to TRBJ1-1; D gene uncertain. V lost 3 bases and J 1 base, leaving 10 bases between the germline ends. Germline V gene lookup returns CDR1 SGDLS and CDR2 YYNGEE. CDR3 length equals 14 residues. The CDR3 DNA follows: TGTGCCAGCAGCGATGGCAAAACGAACACTGAAGCTTTCTTT. It is translated as CASSDGKTNTEAFF.

The chain couples TRBV2 to TRBJ1-3, with D possibly being TRBD1 (6 bases). Trimming took off 5 bases at V and 0 bases at J, with 11 bases between the two ends. The CDR3 is 15 amino acids. Germline loops: CDR1 SNHLY, CDR2 FYNNEI. Here the CDR3 DNA reads TGTGCCAGCAGTTTACAGGGTATCTCTGGAAACACCATATATTTT. Protein: CASSLQGISGNTIYF.

As to this clone: At one of its ends the junction is not consistent with the germline gene, which may arise from a read error. This chain links TRBV28 with TRBJ1-2; no clear D. Germline V gene data show CDR1 as MDHEN and CDR2 as SYDVKM. The CDR3 spans 15 residues. In DNA form, the CDR3 reads TGTGCCAGCAGTCCCCCGGTGGCGGTAGTATATGTCTACACCTTC. Translating it yields CASSPPVAVVYVYTF.

The J gene is TRBJ1-4, the V gene TRBV28; 8 bases map to TRBD1. The CDR3 loop spans 16 amino acids. V shed 3 bases, J shed 1 base, and the junction held 4 bases outside the gene matches. CDR1 is MDHEN and CDR2 is SYDVKM in the germline V gene. The CDR3 DNA is TGTGCCAGCAGTTTTGGACAGGGCGTAACTAATGAAAAACTGTTTTTT. Translated, it gives CASSFGQGVTNEKLFF. Variable domain in full (rest from reference TRBV28 and TRBJ1-4): DVKVTQSSRYLVKRTGEKVFLECVQDMDHENMFWYRQDPGLGLRLIYFSYDVKMKEKGDIPEGYSVSREKKERFSLILESASTNQTSMYLCASSFGQGVTNEKLFFGSGTQLSVL.

This chain uses TRBV5-1 with TRBJ2-7; 9 nucleotides line up with TRBD2. The CDR3 consists of 16 residues. V dropped 2 bases and J dropped 1; count of bases not matched to a gene: 7. Germline loops: CDR1 SGHRS, CDR2 YFSETQ. CDR3 sequence reads: CASSLGGLADSYEQYF. CDR3 DNA: TGCGCCAGCAGCTTAGGGGGACTAGCTGATTCCTACGAGCAGTACTTC.

The rearrangement uses TRBV11-2 and TRBJ1-5; 8 bases fit TRBD1. The J segment lost 2 bases and the V segment lost 5 bases, leaving 5 bases of the junction unmatched. This CDR3 has 15 residues. Germline V gene lookup returns CDR1 SGHAT and CDR2 FQNNGV. This CDR3 reads CASSHDRGGNQPQHF. The CDR3 region has the DNA TGTGCCAGCAGCCACGACAGGGGTGGCAATCAGCCCCAGCATTTT.

The chain joins TRBV7-2 to TRBJ2-3, with 7 bases that match TRBD2. This CDR3 comprises 15 residues. V gave up 0 bases and J gave up 4 bases; unmatched junction bases: 4. CDR1 is SGHTA and CDR2 is FQGNSA in the germline V gene. CDR3 coding DNA: TGTGCCAGCAGCTTAGCCGGCGGGAGTGCAGATACGCAGTATTTT. Translating it yields CASSLAGGSADTQYF.

The chain joins TRBV6-6 to TRBJ2-7; 8 bases align to TRBD2. CDR1 and CDR2 from the germline V gene are MNHNY and SVGAGI (reference sequence). V lost 8 bases to trimming and J lost 4 bases; unmatched junction nucleotides: 7. This CDR3 contains 13 residues. The CDR3 reads CASRAGETYEQYF. CDR3 in DNA: TGTGCCAGCCGAGCGGGAGAAACATACGAGCAGTACTTC.

Only one count was recorded for this clone. This chain connects TRBV4-2 to TRBJ2-3; tentatively, D is TRBD2 (6 bases). The CDR3 loop spans 16 amino acids. The V gene lost 4 bases and the J gene lost 0 bases, with 14 bases spanning the gap. Germline CDR1 and CDR2: LGHNA and YNFKEQ. The CDR3 here is CASSRSGDLSTDTQYF. The CDR3 nucleotides are TGTGCCAGCAGCCGGTCGGGGGACCTCAGCACAGATACGCAGTATTTT.